The 16 T cell receptor beta chains listed next were all sequenced from one sample in a study of T cells in Graves' hyperthyroidism and ophthalmopathy. The CDR3 regions of TCR beta were amplified from RNA transcripts. First-round RT-PCR targeting the TCR CDR3 was performed with the HTBI primer set. TCRdb redid the calling of the multiplex PCR reads with MiXCR, one entry per CDR3 protein. The table shows roughly 510,000 distinct CDR3 sequences, with 46% occurring only once. Material for sequencing was peripheral blood or thyroid tissue (not recorded which). The source is an adult woman with Graves' disease, either hyperthyroidism or ophthalmopathy (not recorded which).

The gene calls are TRBV13 and TRBJ1-1, with TRBD1 matching over 7 bases. This CDR3 region has 16 residues. Trimming removed 5 bases from V and 4 bases from J; junction bases left unmatched: 13. Per germline, CDR1 PRHDT and CDR2 FYEKMQ (reference sequence). CDR3 sequence (DNA): TGTGCCAGCAGCGATACTGACCAGGGGGAGAGCACTGAAGCTTTCTTT. Encoded protein: CASSDTDQGESTEAFF.

This clonotype was counted only a few times. The V gene is TRBV7-2, the J gene TRBJ2-7, with D possibly matching TRBD2 (6 bases). The V gene's germline CDR1 is SGHTA and CDR2 FQGNSA. The CDR3 sequence is 15 residues long. V was clipped by 3 bases and J by 4 bases, with 16 bases between them. CDR3 sequence reads: CASSFSGGVGYEQYF. The DNA for the CDR3 is TGTGCCAGCAGCTTTAGTGGCGGGGTAGGGTACGAGCAGTACTTC.

This clonotype showed up just a few times. The rearrangement uses TRBV28 and TRBJ1-5; D is possibly TRBD1 (6 bases). This CDR3 has 16 amino acids. The germline V gene has CDR1 MDHEN and CDR2 SYDVKM. Trimming removed 0 bases at V and 6 bases at J, with 15 bases between. The CDR3 DNA is TGTGCCAGCAGTTTATGGATAGGGGGTACGAGTCAGCCCCAGCATTTT. It specifies CASSLWIGGTSQPQHF. Filled out from reference TRBV28 and TRBJ1-5, the complete variable domain reads DVKVTQSSRYLVKRTGEKVFLECVQDMDHENMFWYRQDPGLGLRLIYFSYDVKMKEKGDIPEGYSVSREKKERFSLILESASTNQTSMYLCASSLWIGGTSQPQHFGDGTRLSIL.

This chain links TRBV9 with TRBJ1-2; TRBD1 matches at 8 bases. After removal of 2 bases from V and 4 bases from J, the junction contained 4 bases not matched to a gene. The CDR3 length is 14 residues. Germline CDR1 SGDLS, CDR2 YYNGEE. The CDR3 DNA reads as TGTGCCAGCAGCGTGGGGGGACAGGTCTATGGCTACACCTTC. As protein: CASSVGGQVYGYTF.

The genes are TRBV29-1 and TRBJ1-1; the match to TRBD1 covers 10 bases. Germline-derived CDR1 and CDR2 are SQVTM and ANQGSEA. This CDR3 has 15 amino acids. Trimming cost V 4 bases and J 4 bases; bases outside gene matches: 9. As DNA, the CDR3 is TGCAGCGTTGGATCGACAGGGGGCTCGTCCACTGAAGCTTTCTTT. It specifies CSVGSTGGSSTEAFF.

As concerns this clonotype: A clone one base away is much larger, so this may be a read error. The rearrangement links TRBV5-1 to TRBJ1-1; D may be TRBD1 (5 bases). Between the trimmed V and J ends, which lost 2 bases and 1 base, there was a span of 12 bases. Germline CDR1 and CDR2: SGHRS and YFSETQ. The CDR3 is 15 residues long. CDR3 in DNA: TGCGCCAGCAGCTTCCCTATAGGGACGAACACTGAAGCTTTCTTT. It is translated as CASSFPIGTNTEAFF. Full variable domain (rest looked up from reference TRBV5-1 and TRBJ1-1): KAGVTQTPRYLIKTRGQQVTLSCSPISGHRSVSWYQQTPGQGLQFLFEYFSETQRNKGNFPGRFSGRQFSNSRSEMNVSTLELGDSALYLCASSFPIGTNTEAFFGQGTRLTVV.

The V gene is TRBV25-1, the J gene TRBJ1-2; D ambiguous. Trimming took off 5 bases at V and 4 bases at J, with 5 bases between the two ends. This CDR3 region has 11 residues. Germline lookup yields CDR1 MGHDK and CDR2 SYGVNS. The DNA of the CDR3 is TGTGCCAGCAGTAGGCTCTATGGCTACACCTTC. It specifies CASSRLYGYTF.

This clonotype was counted a single time. The rearrangement joins TRBV7-9 to TRBJ2-7; 12 positions agree with TRBD2. Germline CDR1 reads SEHNR; CDR2 reads FQNEAQ (reference sequence). V was pared by 8 bases and J by 6 bases, with 5 bases of the junction left unmatched. The CDR3 is 13 amino acids. The CDR3 coding sequence is TGTGCCAGCCGCGGACTAGCGGGATCCGAGCAGTACTTC. Amino acids: CASRGLAGSEQYF.

This clonotype was seen repeatedly, ten times or more. This chain uses TRBV6-2 or TRBV6-3 with TRBJ1-5; no definite D call. V was clipped by 4 bases and J by 6 bases, with 10 bases between them. In germline, CDR1 is MNHEY, CDR2 SVGEGT. The CDR3 has 13 amino acids. The CDR3 sequence is CASSSSTGQPQHF. CDR3 nucleotide sequence: TGTGCCAGCAGTTCATCGACGGGTCAGCCCCAGCATTTT.

V and J are TRBV4-1 and TRBJ1-2; weak D call: TRBD1 (5 bases). Germline V lookup: CDR1 MGHRA, CDR2 YSYEKL. The V end was cut by 3 bases, the J end by 7 bases, with 15 bases between. The length of the CDR3 is 14 residues. CDR3 loop: CASSHRPGDVGYTF. Written as DNA, the CDR3 is TGCGCCAGCAGCCATCGCCCGGGGGACGTTGGCTACACCTTC.

This clonotype was seen ten or more times. The V call is TRBV12-3 or TRBV12-4, the J call TRBJ2-7, with TRBD2 identical over 16 bases. J was trimmed by 7 bases and V by 7 bases; bases with no gene match: 10. This CDR3 spans 16 amino acids. CDR3 protein: CASTKGTSGRAREQYF. DNA of the CDR3: TGTGCCAGCACCAAAGGGACTAGCGGGAGGGCCAGGGAGCAGTACTTC.

This clonotype was recorded many times. The chain combines TRBV29-1 with TRBJ1-5, with 8 bases identical to TRBD1. CDR1 SQVTM and CDR2 ANQGSEA come from the germline V gene. V lost 8 bases, J lost 2 bases, and 5 bases stayed unmatched. CDR3 length equals 13 residues. The CDR3 is CSFGQGGNQPQHF. CDR3 nucleotides: TGCAGCTTCGGACAGGGAGGCAATCAGCCCCAGCATTTT.

The J gene is TRBJ2-3, the V gene TRBV7-8, with D perhaps TRBD2 (6 bases). Germline V CDR1 and CDR2: SGHVS, FQNEAQ. V was shortened by 1 base and J by 4 bases, with 6 bases between the two germline ends. CDR3 length equals 13 residues. CDR3 sequence: CASSLGEADTQYF. The DNA for the CDR3 is TGTGCCAGCAGCTTAGGGGAGGCAGATACGCAGTATTTT.

The table lists this clonotype with many counts. The genes are TRBV19 and TRBJ1-1, with TRBD1 matching 9 bases. Looked up from germline, CDR1 is LNHDA and CDR2 is SQIVND (reference sequence). Unmatched junction bases numbered 4, after V lost 7 bases and J lost 4 bases. The CDR3 length is 13 residues. CDR3 coding DNA: TGTGCCAGTACCGGGACAGGGCCCACTGAAGCTTTCTTT. This gives the protein CASTGTGPTEAFF.

This clonotype was recorded at least ten times. The genes are TRBV7-9 and TRBJ1-1, with TRBD1 as a possible D gene (5 bases). Germline values: CDR1 SEHNR, CDR2 FQNEAQ (reference sequence). With 6 bases removed from V and 0 bases from J, the gap between germline ends came to 11 bases. The CDR3 contains 14 residues. The CDR3 bases are TGTGCCAGCAGTTACGGGACGGTGAACACTGAAGCTTTCTTT. It is translated as CASSYGTVNTEAFF.

This clonotype has at least ten counts. The gene calls are TRBV28 and TRBJ1-1; TRBD1 might be the D (6 bases). Germline V gene sequence: CDR1 MDHEN, CDR2 SYDVKM. The CDR3 covers 12 residues. Trimming left V 1 base short and J 10 bases short, with 10 bases between. The CDR3 protein is CASSLSATGAFF. CDR3 bases: TGTGCCAGCAGTTTATCCGCGACAGGAGCTTTCTTT.